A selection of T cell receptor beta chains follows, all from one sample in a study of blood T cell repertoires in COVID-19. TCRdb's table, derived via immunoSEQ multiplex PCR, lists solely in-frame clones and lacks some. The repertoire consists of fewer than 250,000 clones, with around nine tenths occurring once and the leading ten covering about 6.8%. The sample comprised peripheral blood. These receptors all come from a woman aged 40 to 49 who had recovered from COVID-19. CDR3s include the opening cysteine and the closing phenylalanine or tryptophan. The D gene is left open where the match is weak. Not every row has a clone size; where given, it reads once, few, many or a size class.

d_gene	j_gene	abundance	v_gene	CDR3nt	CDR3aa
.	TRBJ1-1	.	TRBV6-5	TGTGCCAGCACAGGCAGGAACACTGAAGCTTTCTTT	CASTGRNTEAFF
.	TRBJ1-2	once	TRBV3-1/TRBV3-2	TGTGCCAGCAGCCAGCAGGGATGGAACTATGGCTACACCTTC	CASSQQGWNYGYTF
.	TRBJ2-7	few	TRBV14	TGTGCCAGCAGCCCCCTAGCTTCACACGAGCAGTACTTC	CASSPLASHEQYF
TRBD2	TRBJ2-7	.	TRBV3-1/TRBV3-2	TGTGCCAGCAGCCCCGGGACTAGCGGGTACTCCTACGAGCAGTACTTC	CASSPGTSGYSYEQYF
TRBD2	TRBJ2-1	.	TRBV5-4	TGTGCCAGCAGCCGACTAGCGGGAGGGGACAATGAGCAGTTCTTC	CASSRLAGGDNEQFF
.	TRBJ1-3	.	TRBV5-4	TGTGCCAGCAGCTTGGATGGCCGATCTGGAAACACCATATATTTT	CASSLDGRSGNTIYF
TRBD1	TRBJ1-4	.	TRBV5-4	TGTGCCAGCGGAGGGACAGGGAGGAATGAAAAACTGTTTTTT	CASGGTGRNEKLFF
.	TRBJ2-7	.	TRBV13	TGTGCCAGCAGCTTGGTACCGGAGTCCTACGAGCAGTACTTC	CASSLVPESYEQYF
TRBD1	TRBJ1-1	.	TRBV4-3	TGCGCCAGCAGCCACGGAAAAGGCGCGAAGACAGGGTCTGAAGCTTTCTTT	CASSHGKGAKTGSEAFF
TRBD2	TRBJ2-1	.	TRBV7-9	TGTGCCAGCAGCTCGGGACTAGCGGGAGGGCCTAATGAGCAGTTCTTC	CASSSGLAGGPNEQFF
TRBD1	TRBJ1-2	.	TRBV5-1	TGCGCCAGCGCTATAGGGACTCTGACAGACAGGGAAATAAAGGATGGCTACACCTTC	CASAIGTLTDREIKDGYTF
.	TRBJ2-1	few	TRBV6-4	TGTGCCAGCAGTGAACTAGCTGGGCATGAGCAGTTCTTC	CASSELAGHEQFF
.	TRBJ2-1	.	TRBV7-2	TGTGCCAGCAGCCTCCCGGGATCTTACAATGAGCAGTTCTTC	CASSLPGSYNEQFF
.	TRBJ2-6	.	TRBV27	TGTGCCAGCAGCCCCCGAGGCTACAGGGTTAGCTCTGGGGCCAACGTCCTGACTTTC	CASSPRGYRVSSGANVLTF
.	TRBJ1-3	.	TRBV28	TGTGCCAGCAGTTTATATGGGGCTCCGGGAAACACCATATATTTT	CASSLYGAPGNTIYF
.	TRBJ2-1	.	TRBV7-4	TGTGCCAGCAGCAAGATCGTTCGGCGGGATGAGCAGTTCTTC	CASSKIVRRDEQFF
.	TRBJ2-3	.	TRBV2	TGTGCCAGCTGGGGCGGCCGGACAGATACGCAGTATTTT	CASWGGRTDTQYF